This TCR beta chain was retrieved from a study of siplizumab effects on memory and regulatory T cells (dated by TCRdb to between 2018 and 2021). Study-level background: The effect of the anti-CD2 antibody siplizumab on alloreactive T-cell subsets was examined in allogeneic mixed lymphocyte reactions constructed from human PBMCs.

As encoded in the germline V gene, CDR1 is MDHEN while CDR2 is SYDVKM. Taken from cysteine to phenylalanine, the CDR3 has 11 residues. Kept here is only the CDR3 DNA, which spans 33 bases and is read in frame from base 1. V and J lose 6 bases and 4 bases, and a span of 6 bases separates them. TCRbeta CDR3 sequencing was performed on sorted unstimulated T cells and on proliferating T cells recovered from mixed lymphocyte reactions. Fresh whole blood from ten HLA-typed healthy donors was used as the source from which PBMCs were isolated. To map where alloreactive clones came from, CD4+ non-regulatory T cells in the unstimulated state were FACS-sorted. Paper-wide results and their limitations: Siplizumab significantly lowered the cumulative frequency of alloreactive sequences that could be traced to unstimulated CD4+ memory T cells. Among mappable alloreactive CD4+ clones, the Treg-derived fraction averaged approximately 69% with siplizumab versus around 25% in control reactions. No functional confirmation was obtained for the suppressive function of proliferating Tregs from siplizumab cultures. Unstimulated naive T cells appeared more diverse than memory T cells, and naive cells seemed to contribute substantially to the alloresponse. Roughly 75-97% of proliferating CD4+ or CD8+ clones could not be assigned a naive or memory phenotype. Sequences below about 10^-5 frequency were poorly captured, so only a minor fraction of alloreactive clones could be mapped to unstimulated subsets.

This clone was seen only once. Which antigen it targets is not known. Per-nucleotide qualities are absent, and no much larger clonotype sits a single base away. The library came from the immunoSEQ multiplex PCR assay. Roughly 10^5 TCR templates per sample were assayed on the deep sequencing platform. Genomic DNA extracted from sorted T cells was used for TCRbeta CDR3 sequencing. The authors' analysis ran thus. Clonal analysis of TCRbeta CDR3 data was done in the R programming language. Unstimulated samples were compared with post-reaction CFSE-low samples to define alloreactive CD4+ and CD8+ clones. Regulatory or non-regulatory origin was assigned to alloreactive CD4+ clones by matching of sequences to sorted unstimulated Treg and non-Treg repertoires. TCRdb took over this immuneACCESS table, retaining in-frame rearrangements with V and J assigned. Such tables are incomplete; in checked studies, under half of the missing clones stem from an unresolved V gene, and the remainder is unexplained. Clone size and the V and J calls come from that table; the DNA yielded D and trimming. A total of 95,000 to 100,000 clones appear in this sample, about 90% of them only once. The top ten clones comprise more than 10% of the sample.

Sequenced: non-Treg CD4+ T cells sorted from blood. The cell subset or site label on this specimen signifies: FACS-sorted unstimulated CD4+ non-regulatory T cells. The TCR was taken from a human donor in good health. The rearranged segments are TRBV28 and TRBJ1-1; no D gene call is confident. The CDR3 region reads CASSPVTEAFF. The DNA reads as follows: TGTGCCAGCAGCCCTGTCACTGAAGCTTTCTTT. With the rest looked up from the reference TRBV28 and TRBJ1-1 genes rather than sequenced, the full variable domain is DVKVTQSSRYLVKRTGEKVFLECVQDMDHENMFWYRQDPGLGLRLIYFSYDVKMKEKGDIPEGYSVSREKKERFSLILESASTNQTSMYLCASSPVTEAFFGQGTRLTVV.